These T cell receptor beta chains were read from a single sample in a study of blood T cell repertoires in COVID-19. Repertoires were generated with immunoSEQ multiplex PCR, while TCRdb's copy carries only in-frame clones and drops some. The profile covers about 120,000 clones, with 85% appearing a single time and approximately 11% taken by the ten largest. Sample: peripheral blood. These receptors all stem from a man at least 80 years old with acute or convalescent COVID-19. Both conserved end residues are part of each CDR3. Fields, in order: clone size, V gene, D gene, J gene, CDR3 length, CDR3 protein, CDR3 DNA. A D gene is named only where the DNA matches it firmly. Clone size is given for some rows only: seen once, a few or many times, or a class if the clone is expanded.

once	TRBV7-8	NA	TRBJ2-7	14	CASSLGPGPYEQYF	TGTGCCAGCAGCTTAGGGCCAGGGCCCTACGAGCAGTACTTC
few	TRBV6-5	NA	TRBJ1-6	16	CASSYSWPAGNSPLHF	TGTGCCAGCAGTTACTCTTGGCCGGCGGGGAATTCACCCCTCCACTTT
NA	TRBV28	TRBD1	TRBJ2-7	15	CASSPRTGGPGEQYF	TGTGCCAGCAGTCCCCGGACAGGGGGGCCCGGCGAGCAGTACTTC
NA	TRBV25-1	TRBD1	TRBJ2-7	14	CASSPRQGAYEQYF	TGTGCCAGCAGTCCGAGACAGGGGGCCTACGAGCAGTACTTC
NA	TRBV28	TRBD2	TRBJ2-2	16	CASSSGTSGKTGELFF	TGTGCCAGCAGTTCCGGGACTAGCGGAAAAACCGGGGAGCTGTTTTTT
NA	TRBV3-1/TRBV3-2	NA	TRBJ1-1	12	CASSQAETEAFF	TGTGCCAGCAGCCAAGCGGAGACTGAAGCTTTCTTT
NA	TRBV11-3	TRBD1	TRBJ1-1	14	CASSFTGGEDEAFF	TGTGCCAGCAGCTTTACAGGGGGAGAAGATGAAGCTTTCTTT
NA	TRBV7-9	TRBD1	TRBJ1-6	17	CASSLGDRGQGSSPLHF	TGTGCCAGCAGCTTAGGGGACAGGGGGCAAGGAAGCTCACCCCTCCACTTT
NA	TRBV19	NA	TRBJ1-1	13	CASFRLNRGEAFF	TGTGCCAGCTTTCGTCTTAATCGGGGTGAAGCTTTCTTT
once	TRBV29-1	TRBD1	TRBJ2-7	12	CSVESWTGGEYF	TGCAGCGTTGAATCTTGGACAGGTGGAGAGTACTTC
NA	TRBV7-2	NA	TRBJ1-5	12	CASSLDYQPQHF	TGTGCCAGCAGCTTAGACTACCAGCCCCAGCATTTT
NA	TRBV3-1/TRBV3-2	TRBD2	TRBJ2-5	16	CASTPLAGGRQETQYF	TGTGCCAGCACCCCGTTAGCGGGAGGGCGCCAAGAGACCCAGTACTTC
NA	TRBV6-5	NA	TRBJ1-6	12	CASSYSQGPLHF	TGTGCCAGCAGTTACTCTCAGGGACCCCTCCACTTT
NA	TRBV19	NA	TRBJ2-7	12	CASSTPPYEQYF	TGTGCCAGTAGTACCCCTCCCTACGAGCAGTACTTC
NA	TRBV19	NA	TRBJ1-3	15	CASSIAPSSGNTIYF	TGTGCCAGTAGCATCGCCCCTAGCTCTGGAAACACCATATATTTT
NA	TRBV19	NA	TRBJ2-4	14	CASSLRGAKNIQYF	TGTGCCAGTAGTCTTCGGGGGGCCAAAAACATTCAGTACTTC
NA	TRBV27	NA	TRBJ2-7	13	CASSFQFSYEQYF	TGTGCCAGCAGTTTTCAGTTCTCCTACGAGCAGTACTTC
NA	TRBV6-6	TRBD2	TRBJ2-7	17	CASSRSGTSAFYDEQYF	TGTGCCAGCAGTCGCTCCGGGACTAGCGCCTTTTACGACGAGCAGTACTTC
NA	TRBV15	NA	TRBJ2-2	13	CATRRDGTGELFF	TGTGCCACCCGGAGGGACGGCACCGGGGAGCTGTTTTTT
NA	TRBV6-1	TRBD2	TRBJ2-7	16	CASSEVFGGVSYEQYF	TGTGCCAGCAGTGAAGTATTCGGGGGGGTTTCCTACGAGCAGTACTTC
NA	TRBV19	NA	TRBJ2-5	17	CASSISGKGSLQETQYF	TGTGCCAGTAGTATCTCCGGTAAGGGGTCCTTACAAGAGACCCAGTACTTC
NA	TRBV6-5	TRBD2	TRBJ2-1	14	CASSPSGGAYEQFF	TGTGCCAGCAGTCCCAGCGGGGGGGCCTATGAGCAGTTCTTC
NA	TRBV2	NA	TRBJ2-1	12	CASTPYYNEQFF	TGTGCCAGCACTCCCTACTACAATGAGCAGTTCTTC
NA	TRBV12-1	NA	TRBJ1-5	15	CASSFRDREIQPQHF	TGTGCCAGCAGCTTCAGGGACAGGGAAATTCAGCCCCAGCATTTT
NA	TRBV28	NA	TRBJ1-2	16	CASSFRTGTKNYGYTF	TGTGCCAGCAGTTTTCGGACCGGGACTAAGAACTATGGCTACACCTTC
NA	TRBV3-1/TRBV3-2	NA	TRBJ1-4	16	CASSQDSGATNEKLFF	TGTGCCAGCAGCCAAGATAGCGGGGCAACTAATGAAAAACTGTTTTTT
NA	TRBV9	TRBD2	TRBJ2-5	16	CASSGLTSGSQETQYF	TGTGCCAGCAGCGGACTGACTAGCGGCTCACAAGAGACCCAGTACTTC
NA	TRBV5-4	NA	TRBJ2-7	12	CASSFWDNEQYF	TGTGCCAGCAGCTTTTGGGACAACGAGCAGTACTTC
NA	TRBV4-1	NA	TRBJ1-2	14	CASSQDQGTYGYTF	TGCGCCAGCAGCCAAGATCAGGGGACCTATGGCTACACCTTC